One and the same sample provided the 27 T cell receptor beta chains below, sequenced in a study of shared T cell receptors in the human thymus (dated by TCRdb to the early 2020s). The library came from the immunoSEQ multiplex PCR assay. Sourced from immuneACCESS, this table was stored by TCRdb with only in-frame sequences that have V and J called. A share of the clones is absent; for the studies checked, an unresolved V gene accounts for under half, and the remainder has no known explanation. Present in this sample are 500,000 to 750,000 clones, 88% of which were seen just once. The ten biggest clones cover approximately 0.011% of the sample. This same sample was also part of a study on human thymus T cells.

Source material: thymocytes. The receptor set was obtained from a boy younger than two with a congenital heart defect. Donor details come from another sample of the same person, matched by shared clones.

This chain links TRBV6-1 with TRBJ2-1, with 10 bases identical to TRBD2. The germline gives CDR1 MNHNS, CDR2 SASEGT. The CDR3 has 16 amino acids. With 3 bases clipped from V and 7 bases from J, the junction kept 9 bases outside the gene matches. The CDR3 DNA is TGTGCCAGCAGTGAGCACTGGGCTAGCGGGAGAAATGAGCAGTTCTTC. Translating it yields CASSEHWASGRNEQFF.

The chain employs TRBV19 and TRBJ2-2, with TRBD2 matching over 14 bases. Germline values: CDR1 LNHDA, CDR2 SQIVND (reference sequence). V lost 1 base to trimming and J lost 3 bases; unmatched junction nucleotides: 7. This CDR3 is 19 amino acids long. The CDR3 DNA sequence: TGTGCCAGTAGTATAGGGTGGACTAGCGGGAGGCATTACACCGGGGAGCTGTTTTTT. Translating gives CASSIGWTSGRHYTGELFF.

This chain links TRBV7-3 with TRBJ2-3; 13 bases agree with TRBD2. The CDR3 is 16 residues long. The V gene's germline CDR1 is SGHTA and CDR2 FQGTGA. The V segment lost 5 bases and the J segment 4 bases; nucleotides outside the gene matches: 6. DNA for the CDR3: TGTGCCAGCAGCGCCGGACTAGCGGGAGCCCCAGATACGCAGTATTTT. Residues: CASSAGLAGAPDTQYF.

This chain joins TRBV4-2 and TRBJ2-2, with 13 bases lining up with TRBD2. The CDR3 loop spans 19 amino acids. Germline CDR1 reads LGHNA; CDR2 reads YNFKEQ. With 0 bases clipped from V and 6 bases from J, the junction kept 10 bases outside the gene matches. The CDR3 nucleotides read TGTGCCAGCAGCCAAGATAGGGGACTAGCGGGAACCTGGGCCGGGGAGCTGTTTTTT. Translating gives CASSQDRGLAGTWAGELFF.

The gene calls are TRBV19 and TRBJ1-5; 7 bases fit TRBD1. J was trimmed by 3 bases and V by 2 bases; bases with no gene match: 7. In germline, CDR1 is LNHDA, CDR2 SQIVND (reference sequence). The CDR3 totals 16 residues. The CDR3: CASSIPGQTTNQPQHF. The CDR3 DNA is TGTGCCAGTAGTATACCGGGACAGACGACCAATCAGCCCCAGCATTTT. The variable domain in full, with the rest retrieved from reference TRBV19 and TRBJ1-5, is DGGITQSPKYLFRKEGQNVTLSCEQNLNHDAMYWYRQDPGQGLRLIYYSQIVNDFQKGDIAEGYSVSREKKESFPLTVTSAQKNPTAFYLCASSIPGQTTNQPQHFGDGTRLSIL.

V and J are TRBV11-2 and TRBJ2-7, with 8 bases fitting TRBD2. The J segment lost 3 bases and the V segment lost 6 bases, leaving 16 bases of the junction unmatched. Germline V CDR1 and CDR2: SGHAT, FQNNGV. This CDR3 is built from 17 residues. CDR3 coding DNA: TGTGCCAGCAGGCATCTGATCGGGGGGGCGGAGGGCTACGAGCAGTACTTC. Protein: CASRHLIGGAEGYEQYF.

The chain combines TRBV21-1 with TRBJ2-7; TRBD2 was called by the table and not checked on the DNA. TRBV21-1 is assigned pseudogene status. The CDR3 totals 10 residues. The CDR3 DNA reads TGTGCCCTCATCGGCTACGAGCAGTACTTC. It specifies CALIGYEQYF.

This rearrangement joins TRBV30 to TRBJ2-7; TRBD1 might be the D (5 bases). CDR1 and CDR2 from the germline V gene are GTSNPN and SVGIG (reference sequence). The CDR3 consists of 16 residues. Between the trimmed V and J ends, which lost 0 bases and 2 bases, there was a span of 17 bases. This chain's CDR3 is CAWSVGAPVRTYEQYF. The CDR3 bases are TGTGCCTGGAGTGTAGGGGCCCCTGTTAGGACCTACGAGCAGTACTTC.

The CDR3 sequence is CASSLGGGTGAGLSSYEQYF. The CDR3 nucleotides read TGTGCCAGCAGCTTAGGGGGAGGGACAGGGGCAGGATTGAGCTCCTACGAGCAGTACTTC. The J gene is TRBJ2-7, the V gene TRBV7-6, with TRBD1 matching 10 bases. The germline gives CDR1 SGHVS, CDR2 FNYEAQ. The CDR3 spans 20 residues. Trimming removed 1 base from V and 0 bases from J; junction bases left unmatched: 15.

This clone was seen just once. The chain is built from TRBV12-5 and TRBJ2-5; tentative D call: TRBD2 (6 bases). Germline CDR1 is LGHNT and CDR2 is FRNRAP. V was cut by 4 bases and J by 3 bases, with 15 bases left in between. This CDR3 region has 15 residues. In DNA form, the CDR3 reads TGTGCTAGTGGTTCGGGGGTAGTGGACGAAGAGACCCAGTACTTC. As protein: CASGSGVVDEETQYF.

This rearrangement joins TRBV6-7 to TRBJ2-7, with 10 bases aligning to TRBD2. TRBV6-7 is known as an ORF, though its function is uncertain. The CDR3 extends over 15 amino acids. V lost 7 bases, J lost 3 bases, and 9 bases stayed unmatched. CDR3 residues: CASNSSGRVFYEQYF. In DNA form, the CDR3 reads TGTGCCAGCAATTCCAGCGGGAGGGTATTCTACGAGCAGTACTTC.

The J gene is TRBJ2-7, the V gene TRBV4-3; 9 bases align to TRBD1. Trimming at V came to 3 bases and at J to 5 bases, leaving 17 bases not matched to a gene. This CDR3 contains 18 residues. Per the germline V gene, CDR1 is LGHNA and CDR2 is YSLEER. The CDR3 region has the DNA TGCGCCAGCAGCCATGACATTCCGGGACAGGGACGACTACACGAGCAGTACTTC. This codes for CASSHDIPGQGRLHEQYF.

The V and J genes are TRBV7-6 and TRBJ2-2; 12 positions agree with TRBD2. The CDR3 consists of 21 residues. Germline-derived CDR1 and CDR2 are SGHVS and FNYEAQ. J lost 3 bases, V lost 5 bases, and 19 bases had no gene match. The CDR3 is CASSRFPLAGGPGVDTGELFF. CDR3 sequence (DNA): TGTGCCAGCAGCAGGTTTCCCCTAGCGGGAGGGCCCGGGGTGGACACCGGGGAGCTGTTTTTT.

The gene calls are TRBV19 and TRBJ2-5, with D possibly being TRBD2 (6 bases). With 3 bases removed from V and 1 base from J, the gap between germline ends came to 9 bases. Germline assignment: CDR1 LNHDA and CDR2 SQIVND (reference sequence). This CDR3 comprises 14 residues. Here the CDR3 reads CASSIPGSQETQYF. For the CDR3, the DNA is TGTGCCAGTAGTATCCCCGGGAGCCAAGAGACCCAGTACTTC. Combining the CDR3 with reference TRBV19 and TRBJ2-5 gives the whole variable domain DGGITQSPKYLFRKEGQNVTLSCEQNLNHDAMYWYRQDPGQGLRLIYYSQIVNDFQKGDIAEGYSVSREKKESFPLTVTSAQKNPTAFYLCASSIPGSQETQYFGPGTRLLVL.

The CDR3 spells CASRLTGSQGYTF. CDR3 nucleotide sequence: TGTGCCAGCAGACTGACAGGGTCGCAAGGCTACACCTTC. The genes are TRBV28 and TRBJ1-2; TRBD1 matches 7 bases. CDR1 and CDR2 from the germline V gene are MDHEN and SYDVKM. CDR3 length: 13 residues. V lost 6 bases to trimming and J lost 8 bases; unmatched junction nucleotides: 9.

The V call is TRBV5-1, the J call TRBJ1-5; 10 bases fit TRBD1. V was pared by 5 bases and J by 4 bases, with 6 bases of the junction left unmatched. CDR3 length: 15 amino acids. Germline V gene lookup returns CDR1 SGHRS and CDR2 YFSETQ. Here the CDR3 DNA reads TGCGCCAGCAGTCCAGACAGGGGGCCTAATCAGCCCCAGCATTTT. Translation: CASSPDRGPNQPQHF.

Notes on this clone: Other DNA sequences within the sample encode an identical CDR3. The chain combines TRBV9 with TRBJ2-1, with 9 bases aligning to TRBD2. Germline CDR1 is SGDLS and CDR2 is YYNGEE. V shed 1 base and J 4 bases; nucleotides not matched to a gene: 3. The CDR3 loop spans 15 amino acids. The CDR3 sequence: CASSVKTSGYNEQFF. DNA of the CDR3: TGTGCCAGCAGCGTAAAGACTAGCGGTTACAATGAGCAGTTCTTC.

V gene TRBV5-6 combines with J gene TRBJ2-5, with 10 positions matching TRBD1. Germline V CDR1 and CDR2: SGHDT, YYEEEE. V lost 5 bases and J lost 4; bases outside the gene matches: 5. CDR3 length: 14 residues. CDR3 in DNA: TGTGCCAGCAGTTATAGGACAGGGGGAGAGACCCAGTACTTC. Protein product: CASSYRTGGETQYF.

The rearrangement uses TRBV27 and TRBJ2-7; 7 nucleotides line up with TRBD2. Germline CDR1 MNHEY, CDR2 SMNVEV (reference sequence). This CDR3 is 14 amino acids long. The J segment lost 2 bases and the V segment lost 5 bases, leaving 6 bases of the junction unmatched. The CDR3 loop reads CASSPGRGAYEQYF. CDR3 nucleotide sequence: TGTGCCAGCAGTCCCGGACGGGGGGCCTACGAGCAGTACTTC.

The CDR3 nucleotides are TGTGCCAGCAGCCAATCCAGCGGGAGGTTATACAATGAGCAGTTCTTC. This translates into CASSQSSGRLYNEQFF. This chain connects TRBV4-2 to TRBJ2-1; 9 positions agree with TRBD2. With 2 bases clipped from V and 4 bases from J, the junction kept 6 bases outside the gene matches. Per the germline V gene, CDR1 is LGHNA and CDR2 is YNFKEQ. The CDR3 is made up of 16 amino acids.

This clone was counted only a few times. V is TRBV4-2 and J is TRBJ2-1; D not certain. V was trimmed by 4 bases and J by 0 bases, leaving 13 bases between them. The CDR3 is made up of 16 amino acids. Germline V gene sequence: CDR1 LGHNA, CDR2 YNFKEQ. In nucleotides, the CDR3 is TGTGCCAGCAGCCCCCCCCCGGAGAGCTCCTACAATGAGCAGTTCTTC. This encodes CASSPPPESSYNEQFF.

V gene TRBV4-1 combines with J gene TRBJ1-1, with 8 bases aligning to TRBD1. The CDR3 extends over 15 amino acids. Germline lookup yields CDR1 MGHRA and CDR2 YSYEKL. The junction had 9 bases not matched to a gene; V was cut back by 4 bases and J by 5 bases. CDR3 region: CASSRTGFGGTEAFF. CDR3 nucleotides: TGCGCCAGCAGCCGGACAGGGTTTGGCGGAACTGAAGCTTTCTTT.

The chain joins TRBV28 to TRBJ1-1; D is uncertain. The V gene's germline CDR1 is MDHEN and CDR2 SYDVKM. The CDR3 has 13 residues. With 3 bases removed from V and 1 base from J, the gap between germline ends came to 6 bases. As DNA, the CDR3 is TGTGCCAGCAGTTTTAGAGGGAACACTGAAGCTTTCTTT. It yields the protein CASSFRGNTEAFF.

This chain links TRBV12-5 with TRBJ2-2; 8 positions match TRBD1. CDR3 length: 15 amino acids. The V gene end was trimmed by 1 base and the J gene end by 3 bases; junction bases not matched to a gene: 1. Germline V gives CDR1 LGHNT, CDR2 FRNRAP. The CDR3 is CASGLAGGHTGELFF. CDR3 in DNA: TGTGCTAGTGGTTTGGCAGGGGGCCACACCGGGGAGCTGTTTTTT.

The chain has TRBV7-2 and TRBJ2-7, with D uncertain. The germline gives CDR1 SGHTA, CDR2 FQGNSA. The CDR3 covers 15 residues. Trimming took off 2 bases at V and 7 bases at J, with 18 bases between the two ends. CDR3 region: CASSLPIWPPWEQYF. The CDR3 region has the DNA TGTGCCAGCAGCTTACCCATTTGGCCCCCTTGGGAGCAGTACTTC.

The J gene is TRBJ2-5, the V gene TRBV5-1, with 12 bases that match TRBD2. The CDR3 has 16 amino acids. Germline-derived CDR1 and CDR2 are SGHRS and YFSETQ. With V trimmed by 5 bases and J by 4 bases, 9 bases remained unmatched. CDR3 nucleotides: TGCGCCAGCAGGAATACTAGCGGGAGGTGGGGAGAGACCCAGTACTTC. This codes for CASRNTSGRWGETQYF. Full variable domain (missing parts from reference TRBV5-1 and TRBJ2-5): KAGVTQTPRYLIKTRGQQVTLSCSPISGHRSVSWYQQTPGQGLQFLFEYFSETQRNKGNFPGRFSGRQFSNSRSEMNVSTLELGDSALYLCASRNTSGRWGETQYFGPGTRLLVL.

This clone was seen once. The chain uses TRBV9 and TRBJ2-7; 11 bases match TRBD2. The length of the CDR3 is 16 residues. V trimming: 2 bases; J trimming: 3 bases; junction bases outside the gene matches: 7. CDR1 and CDR2 from the germline V gene are SGDLS and YYNGEE. In DNA, the CDR3 is TGTGCCAGCAGCGTCACCGGGACTAGCGGCCTCTACGAGCAGTACTTC. It translates to CASSVTGTSGLYEQYF.